This entry is about one T cell receptor (beta chain). The PCR was carried out with 60 Vbeta primers and 13 Jbeta primers. Profiling relied on immunoSEQ multiplex PCR, and the TCRdb table lists in-frame clones only, not all of them. The table has around 130,000 clones, 60% to 75% seen once. These data come from a study of cytomegalovirus exposure and HLA in healthy donors. Overall study context: Earlier, almost 120 million unique TCR beta sequences were recovered from approximately 180 million T cells by an analysis.

The junction had 6 bases not matched to a gene; V was cut back by 3 bases and J by 7 bases. This CDR3 spans 13 amino acids. The germline V gene has CDR1 SGHAT and CDR2 FQNNGV. The sequence came from a woman in her forties or fifties in good health and CMV-seropositive. Source material: PBMCs. The chain has TRBV11-2 and TRBJ2-7, with 7 bases matching TRBD1. This CDR3 is CASSFYETGEQYF. CDR3 nucleotides: TGTGCCAGCAGCTTTTATGAGACAGGGGAGCAGTACTTC.